One sample yielded the 21 T cell receptor beta chains listed below, sequenced in a study of Ad26.COV2.S vaccination and SARS-CoV-2 variants. The repertoire was sequenced with immunoSEQ multiplex PCR; TCRdb's copy has only in-frame clones and lacks some. The sample records around 300,000 clones, about 88% being singletons. Treatment denoted: roughly 19 received Ad26.COV2.S at low or high dose, single or two shots; roughly five received placebo; per-sample allocation not given. It was on day 63 after the first vaccine or placebo injection that samples were taken. Material: peripheral blood, obtained in a trial of Ad26.COV2.S vaccine versus placebo. These receptors originate from a person between 18 and 65 years old who received the Ad26.COV2.S COVID-19 vaccine or a placebo.

This rearrangement joins TRBV28 to TRBJ1-5; no firm D call. Trimming took 2 bases from V and 3 from J, leaving 17 bases between them. The CDR3 loop spans 17 amino acids. From germline, CDR1 is MDHEN and CDR2 SYDVKM. DNA for the CDR3: TGTGCCAGCAGTTTAATAGGACTACGACTTTCCAATCAGCCCCAGCATTTT. It encodes CASSLIGLRLSNQPQHF.

The chain combines TRBV27 with TRBJ2-3; D might be TRBD2 (5 bases). This CDR3 spans 14 amino acids. With 3 bases removed from V and 5 bases from J, the gap between germline ends came to 12 bases. CDR1 MNHEY and CDR2 SMNVEV come from the germline V gene (reference sequence). The CDR3 protein is CASSLGDAGDTQYF. The CDR3 region has the DNA TGTGCCAGCAGTTTGGGAGACGCGGGAGATACGCAGTATTTT.

V gene TRBV7-2 combines with J gene TRBJ1-1; TRBD1 matches 8 bases. CDR1 is SGHTA and CDR2 is FQGNSA in the germline V gene. V was pared by 2 bases and J by 5 bases, with 16 bases of the junction left unmatched. The CDR3 is 18 amino acids. The CDR3 DNA is TGTGCCAGCAGCTTACGCTTAGGAGTAACAGGGGGGGGAACTGAAGCTTTCTTT. It translates to CASSLRLGVTGGGTEAFF.

In DNA, the CDR3 is TGTGCCAGCAGCCACGCTGGGTACTACACCGGGGAGCTGTTTTTT. Translating it yields CASSHAGYYTGELFF. The rearrangement uses TRBV5-5 and TRBJ2-2, with unresolved D. The CDR3 is made up of 15 amino acids. The ends were cut back, 4 bases at V and 3 bases at J, with 13 bases in the middle. Germline V CDR1 and CDR2: SGHKS, YYEKEE (reference sequence).

The gene calls are TRBV3-1 (or the pseudogene TRBV3-2) and TRBJ1-3; no reliable D call. Looked up from germline, CDR1 is LGHDT and CDR2 is YNNKEL (reference sequence). The CDR3 loop spans 16 amino acids. V was cut by 0 bases and J by 1 base, with 10 bases left in between. The CDR3 is CASSQDPAGSGNTIYF. The DNA of the CDR3 is TGTGCCAGCAGCCAAGATCCGGCCGGGTCTGGAAACACCATATATTTT.

V usage is TRBV19 and J usage is TRBJ1-1; 8 positions agree with TRBD1. The V and J ends lost 8 bases and 5 bases, in that order; junction bases with no gene match: 10. Germline lookup yields CDR1 LNHDA and CDR2 SQIVND (reference sequence). This CDR3 comprises 14 residues. The CDR3 coding sequence is TGTGCCAGTTGGACAGGGCTTCGTGGGACTGAAGCTTTCTTT. Protein product: CASWTGLRGTEAFF.

The chain carries TRBV5-6 and TRBJ1-1, with 8 bases that match TRBD1. The CDR3 length is 14 residues. The germline CDR1 and CDR2 sequences are SGHDT and YYEEEE. With V trimmed by 6 bases and J by 0 bases, 4 bases remained unmatched. The CDR3 DNA is TGTGCCAGCACTAAACAGGGGGTGAACACTGAAGCTTTCTTT. Amino acids: CASTKQGVNTEAFF.

This chain uses TRBV9 with TRBJ2-3, with D unresolved. This CDR3 region has 16 residues. Trimming removed 0 bases at V and 2 bases at J, with 13 bases between. From germline, CDR1 is SGDLS and CDR2 YYNGEE. This CDR3 reads CASSVGTVSVTDTQYF. DNA for the CDR3: TGTGCCAGCAGCGTAGGTACTGTAAGTGTCACAGATACGCAGTATTTT.

The chain carries TRBV24-1 and TRBJ2-7; 9 bases agree with TRBD1. The V gene's germline CDR1 is KGHDR and CDR2 SFDVKD. This CDR3 has 14 residues. J lost 5 bases, V lost 3 bases, and 4 bases had no gene match. The CDR3 is CATSDPGQGNEQYF. DNA of the CDR3: TGTGCCACCAGTGATCCGGGACAGGGAAACGAGCAGTACTTC.

The genes are TRBV6-4 and TRBJ2-7, with D unclear. V gave up 6 bases and J gave up 2 bases, with 17 bases separating them. This CDR3 is 15 amino acids long. Germline V gives CDR1 MRHNA, CDR2 SNTAGT. CDR3 amino acids: CASSPEVGSTYEQYF. In DNA form, the CDR3 reads TGTGCCAGCAGCCCCGAGGTAGGGTCTACCTACGAGCAGTACTTC.

This chain links TRBV9 with TRBJ1-2; no clear D gene. Trimming removed 0 bases from V and 4 bases from J, with 10 bases in between. CDR3 length equals 14 residues. CDR1 SGDLS and CDR2 YYNGEE come from the germline V gene. The CDR3 loop reads CASSVGPSSYGYTF. The CDR3 DNA reads TGTGCCAGCAGCGTAGGTCCCTCGTCCTATGGCTACACCTTC.

V usage is TRBV10-3 and J usage is TRBJ2-2; 7 bases are shared with TRBD1. This CDR3 region has 14 residues. Trimming took 4 bases from V and 4 from J; bases not matched to a gene: 3. Germline V gives CDR1 ENHRY, CDR2 SYGVKD. CDR3: CAISVDRATGELFF. For the CDR3, the DNA is TGTGCCATCAGTGTTGACAGGGCCACCGGGGAGCTGTTTTTT.

The chain uses TRBV2 and TRBJ1-3, with 7 bases identical to TRBD1. The CDR3 runs to 15 residues. After removal of 4 bases from V and 1 base from J, the junction contained 4 bases not matched to a gene. Germline V lookup: CDR1 SNHLY, CDR2 FYNNEI. For the CDR3, the DNA is TGTGCCAGCAGTGCAGGGGGTATTTCTGGAAACACCATATATTTT. Protein sequence: CASSAGGISGNTIYF.

The chain has TRBV29-1 and TRBJ2-6; 8 bases map to TRBD1. Germline CDR1 reads SQVTM; CDR2 reads ANQGSEA. CDR3 length: 15 residues. V lost 1 base to trimming and J lost 4 bases; unmatched junction nucleotides: 3. CDR3 DNA sequence: TGCAGCGTTGAAGGGACAGGGTTAGGGGCCAACGTCCTGACTTTC. Translating it yields CSVEGTGLGANVLTF.

The rearrangement uses TRBV7-2 and TRBJ1-2, with D unresolved. This CDR3 contains 16 residues. V was cut by 5 bases and J by 4 bases, with 20 bases left in between. The V gene's germline CDR1 is SGHTA and CDR2 FQGNSA. The CDR3 here is CASSPPLVGAAYGYTF. The CDR3 DNA reads TGTGCCAGCAGCCCTCCCCTGGTCGGAGCCGCCTATGGCTACACCTTC.

The chain combines TRBV11-1 with TRBJ2-7; the match to TRBD2 covers 13 bases. The V gene end was trimmed by 0 bases and the J gene end by 0 bases; junction bases not matched to a gene: 2. The CDR3 consists of 17 residues. Germline V gene data show CDR1 as SGHAT and CDR2 as FQDESV (reference sequence). The CDR3 nucleotides are TGTGCCAGCAGCTTAGCGGGGACTAGCGGGATCTCCTACGAGCAGTACTTC. Translated, it gives CASSLAGTSGISYEQYF. Full variable domain (missing parts from reference TRBV11-1 and TRBJ2-7): EAEVAQSPRYKITEKSQAVAFWCDPISGHATLYWYRQILGQGPELLVQFQDESVVDDSQLPKDRFSAERLKGVDSTLKIQPAELGDSAMYLCASSLAGTSGISYEQYFGPGTRLTVT.

The chain uses TRBV3-1 (or the pseudogene TRBV3-2) and TRBJ2-2, with D tentatively TRBD2 (6 bases). From germline, CDR1 is LGHDT and CDR2 YNNKEL (reference sequence). V was clipped by 0 bases and J by 5 bases, with 13 bases between them. The CDR3 sequence is 16 residues long. In DNA, the CDR3 is TGTGCCAGCAGCCAAGATTTGACTAGATATACCGGGGAGCTGTTTTTT. Translating it yields CASSQDLTRYTGELFF.

The V and J genes are TRBV7-2 and TRBJ2-7; 7 bases match TRBD1. CDR3 length equals 15 residues. After removal of 5 bases from V and 2 bases from J, the junction contained 9 bases not matched to a gene. Germline V gives CDR1 SGHTA, CDR2 FQGNSA. CDR3 sequence reads: CASSIRQGFPYEQYF. DNA for the CDR3: TGTGCCAGCAGCATACGACAGGGTTTCCCCTACGAGCAGTACTTC.

This clone appeared a few times. This chain uses TRBV6-2 or TRBV6-3 with TRBJ2-5; D unresolved. Trimming pared 2 bases from V and 5 bases from J, leaving 12 bases between. The CDR3 length is 14 residues. Germline CDR1 reads MNHEY; CDR2 reads SVGEGT. CDR3 nucleotides: TGTGCCAGCAGTTACCTATTTGCGTCGGAGACCCAGTACTTC. It encodes CASSYLFASETQYF.

The V call is TRBV9, the J call TRBJ2-5; TRBD1 agrees at 9 bases. Germline V gene sequence: CDR1 SGDLS, CDR2 YYNGEE. The CDR3 covers 14 residues. With 3 bases clipped from V and 1 base from J, the junction kept 1 base outside the gene matches. The CDR3: CASSGQGVQETQYF. CDR3 nucleotide sequence: TGTGCCAGCAGCGGACAGGGGGTCCAAGAGACCCAGTACTTC.

This chain uses TRBV10-3 with TRBJ2-7; no firm D call. Germline CDR1 is ENHRY and CDR2 is SYGVKD. Between the trimmed V and J ends, which lost 0 bases and 3 bases, there was a span of 12 bases. The CDR3 runs 15 residues. CDR3 nucleotides: TGTGCCATCAGTGAGTCCCTTCGAGCGATCTACGAGCAGTACTTC. Its protein product is CAISESLRAIYEQYF.